The 15 T cell receptor beta chains given below trace back to one sample, sequenced in a study of OX40 agonist ivuxolimab in advanced cancers. The repertoire was sequenced with immunoSEQ multiplex PCR; TCRdb's copy has only in-frame clones and lacks some. The sample has about 80,000 clones; around 93% are singletons. The material sequenced was CD4+ or CD8+ T cells sorted from blood, taken in a trial of the OX40 agonist ivuxolimab. Receptor source: an adult with an advanced solid tumor such as melanoma, head and neck, liver or kidney cancer.

The rearrangement joins TRBV2 to TRBJ2-7; TRBD2 is a possible D gene (5 bases). Germline CDR1 and CDR2: SNHLY and FYNNEI. V shed 1 base and J shed 2 bases, with 12 bases lying between them. This CDR3 is built from 15 residues. The CDR3 sequence is CASSEGVGVPYEQYF. Written as DNA, the CDR3 is TGTGCCAGCAGTGAAGGGGTCGGGGTGCCCTACGAGCAGTACTTC.

This sequence joins TRBV10-3 and TRBJ1-5, with D perhaps matching TRBD1 (5 bases). The CDR3 consists of 17 residues. The V end lost 3 bases, the J end lost 2 bases, and 17 bases lay between the germline ends. The V gene's germline CDR1 is ENHRY and CDR2 SYGVKD. The DNA for the CDR3 is TGTGCCATCAGTGATGGGGCGTGGGTTTCCGGCAATCAGCCCCAGCATTTT. The encoded protein is CAISDGAWVSGNQPQHF.

This chain joins TRBV11-2 and TRBJ2-5, with D perhaps given as TRBD1 or TRBD2 (5 bases each). Germline CDR1 is SGHAT and CDR2 is FQNNGV. Deletions cut 3 bases from V and 6 bases from J, with 11 bases between. The CDR3 has 13 amino acids. The chain's CDR3 is CASSLGTVKTQYF. The CDR3 DNA reads TGTGCCAGCAGCTTGGGGACCGTGAAGACCCAGTACTTC.

V usage is TRBV6-4 and J usage is TRBJ1-2; D might be TRBD1 (6 bases). This CDR3 spans 12 amino acids. V was trimmed by 2 bases and J by 8 bases, leaving 9 bases between them. Per the germline V gene, CDR1 is MRHNA and CDR2 is SNTAGT. The CDR3 DNA is TGTGCCAGCAGTGACACAGGGTTCGGCTACACCTTC. It is translated as CASSDTGFGYTF.

J is TRBJ1-2 and V is TRBV6-5; 8 nucleotides align to TRBD1. V lost 2 bases to trimming and J lost 7 bases; unmatched junction nucleotides: 9. There are 15 residues in the CDR3. The germline V gene has CDR1 MNHEY and CDR2 SVGAGI. CDR3 sequence (DNA): TGTGCCAGCAGTTACGGTTACAGGGGGGTGAGTGGCTACACCTTC. This codes for CASSYGYRGVSGYTF.

V gene TRBV30 combines with J gene TRBJ2-2; 10 bases are shared with TRBD1. Trimming at V came to 4 bases and at J to 8 bases, leaving 7 bases not matched to a gene. The CDR3 length is 14 residues. The V gene's germline CDR1 is GTSNPN and CDR2 SVGIG (reference sequence). CDR3 DNA sequence: TGTGCCTGGACTCCGGGACAGGGGTCTGGGGAGCTGTTTTTT. Its translation: CAWTPGQGSGELFF.

The chain joins TRBV2 to TRBJ2-7, with 11 bases lining up with TRBD1. The CDR3 is made up of 16 amino acids. The V segment lost 5 bases and the J segment 1 base; nucleotides outside the gene matches: 7. The germline V gene encodes CDR1 SNHLY and CDR2 FYNNEI. The CDR3 nucleotides read TGTGCCAGCAGTACGCCGGGACAGGGGGTATCCTACGAGCAGTACTTC. This gives the protein CASSTPGQGVSYEQYF.

The V call is TRBV21-1, the J call TRBJ1-5; TRBD1 reflects the table's D call only, with no check against the DNA. TRBV21-1 corresponds to a pseudogene. This CDR3 contains 16 residues. The CDR3 DNA reads as TGTGCCAGCAGCAAAAGGAAGGACAGGGGGAATCAGCCCCAGCATTTT. Protein: CASSKRKDRGNQPQHF.

The V gene is TRBV7-6, the J gene TRBJ2-1, with TRBD1 identical over 11 bases. The CDR3 spans 15 residues. Germline CDR1 reads SGHVS; CDR2 reads FNYEAQ. The V segment lost 4 bases and the J segment 3 bases; nucleotides outside the gene matches: 2. The DNA of the CDR3 is TGTGCCAGCAGCTCGGGACAGGGGGTCTACAATGAGCAGTTCTTC. Translating it yields CASSSGQGVYNEQFF.

This rearrangement joins TRBV7-9 to TRBJ2-2; D is undetermined. Per the germline V gene, CDR1 is SEHNR and CDR2 is FQNEAQ (reference sequence). V gave up 1 base and J gave up 0 bases, with 9 bases separating them. This CDR3 contains 16 residues. CDR3 residues: CASSLEGNANTGELFF. The CDR3 DNA reads as TGTGCCAGCAGCTTAGAGGGCAACGCGAACACCGGGGAGCTGTTTTTT.

The chain recombines TRBV29-1 with TRBJ2-7, with a tentative D call TRBD2 (5 bases). The CDR3 runs 13 residues. Germline V lookup: CDR1 SQVTM, CDR2 ANQGSEA. The V and J ends lost 6 bases and 1 base respectively, with 13 bases between them. The CDR3 region is CSVESGDSYEQYF. CDR3 DNA sequence: TGCAGCGTCGAGAGCGGAGATTCCTACGAGCAGTACTTC.

The rearrangement links TRBV15 to TRBJ2-7, with 7 bases identical to TRBD2. The CDR3 has 14 residues. The J segment lost 2 bases and the V segment lost 0 bases, leaving 1 base of the junction unmatched. Germline V lookup: CDR1 LNHNV, CDR2 YYDKDF (reference sequence). The CDR3 DNA sequence: TGTGCCACCAGCAGAGAGGGGGGGGCCTACGAGCAGTACTTC. Protein product: CATSREGGAYEQYF.

This chain uses TRBV11-3 with TRBJ2-2, with no clear D. The CDR3 totals 13 residues. Per germline, CDR1 SGHNT and CDR2 YENEEA. The ends were cut back, 1 base at V and 8 bases at J, with 8 bases in the middle. DNA of the CDR3: TGTGCCAGCAGCTTAGCCTCGACAGGGGAGCTGTTTTTT. It translates to CASSLASTGELFF.

The CDR3 protein is CASSLDPEAFF. In DNA form, the CDR3 reads TGTGCCAGCAGCTTAGATCCTGAAGCTTTCTTT. The V gene is TRBV7-9, the J gene TRBJ1-1; D uncertain. The germline V and J ends were trimmed by 1 base and 6 bases, with 3 bases remaining between them. Germline V gene lookup returns CDR1 SEHNR and CDR2 FQNEAQ (reference sequence). The CDR3 runs 11 residues. Full variable domain (rest looked up from reference TRBV7-9 and TRBJ1-1): DTGVSQNPRHKITKRGQNVTFRCDPISEHNRLYWYRQTLGQGPEFLTYFQNEAQLEKSRLLSDRFSAERPKGSFSTLEIQRTEQGDSAMYLCASSLDPEAFFGQGTRLTVV.

The chain uses TRBV5-6 and TRBJ1-1; D is ambiguous. V lost 0 bases and J 6 bases, leaving 9 bases between the germline ends. CDR3 size: 13 residues. Germline values: CDR1 SGHDT, CDR2 YYEEEE. DNA of the CDR3: TGTGCCAGCAGCTTGGGCGTTTCCCCTGAAGCTTTCTTT. Its protein is CASSLGVSPEAFF.